This entry concerns a single T cell receptor (beta chain). Its antigen is undetermined. This entry is derived from a study of graft-versus-host responses after intestinal transplantation. The study's findings and limits: Recipient marrow showed GvH clones, some seen first in ileum or blood.

Repertoires were generated with immunoSEQ multiplex PCR, while TCRdb's copy carries only in-frame clones and drops some. The sample includes some 35,000 clones, approximately 94% of them seen just once. The CDR3 loop spans 17 amino acids. V lost 2 bases and J lost 0, with 16 bases in between. Germline V gene lookup returns CDR1 SGHRS and CDR2 YFSETQ. Specimen: unstimulated CD4+ T cells sorted from spleen or lymph node cells, collected before transplant. V gene TRBV5-1 combines with J gene TRBJ2-3; D might be TRBD2 (6 bases). The TCR originated in a human donor who was the organ donor for an intestinal transplant. Here the CDR3 reads CASSFRGSGSSTDTQYF. CDR3 coding DNA: TGCGCCAGCAGCTTTAGAGGGAGCGGGTCGAGCACAGATACGCAGTATTTT.